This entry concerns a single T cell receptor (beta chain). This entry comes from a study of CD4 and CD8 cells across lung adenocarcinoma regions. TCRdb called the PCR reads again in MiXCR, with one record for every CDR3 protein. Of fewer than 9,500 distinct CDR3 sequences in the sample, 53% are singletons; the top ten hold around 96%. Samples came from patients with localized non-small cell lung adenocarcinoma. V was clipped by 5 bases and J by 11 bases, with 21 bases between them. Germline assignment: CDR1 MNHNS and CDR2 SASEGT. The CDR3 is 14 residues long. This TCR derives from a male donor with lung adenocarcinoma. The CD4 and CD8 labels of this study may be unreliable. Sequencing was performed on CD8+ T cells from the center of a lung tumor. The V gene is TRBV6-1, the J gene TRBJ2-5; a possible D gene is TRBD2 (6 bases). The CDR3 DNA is TGTGCCAGCAGTCGTGGGACCCTTGCCCGGGAGCAGTACTTC. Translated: CASSRGTLAREQYF.